This T cell receptor (beta chain) came from a study of regulatory and conventional T cells in RAG deficiency. The CDR3 is made up of 12 amino acids. In germline, CDR1 is SQVTM, CDR2 ANQGSEA. V was trimmed by 4 bases and J by 2 bases, leaving 6 bases between them. Profiling relied on immunoSEQ multiplex PCR, and the TCRdb table lists in-frame clones only, not all of them. The table shows some 20,000 clones, with around 90% occurring only once. Genomic DNA came from blood regulatory T cells gated CD4+ CD25-high CD127-low. This sample also appeared in a second study, on regulatory T cells. This second study says: The primer mix had 52 TRBV and 13 TRBJ primers.

The rearrangement links TRBV29-1 to TRBJ1-5; D gene unclear. Sequenced input: Tregs sorted from blood. The receptor was derived from a human donor in good health. The CDR3 nucleotides are TGCAGCGTTGCAGGTGGCAATCAGCCCCAGCATTTT. This sequence encodes CSVAGGNQPQHF.